Listed below are T cell receptor beta chains from one sample, sequenced in a study of early T cells in non-severe SARS-CoV-2 infection. TCRdb re-analysed the 5' RACE reads in MiXCR, keeping a single row per CDR3 protein. This sample carries about 30,000 distinct CDR3 sequences, approximately 4.7% of them seen once, and the ten largest clones take 10% to 13%. The specimen sequenced was whole blood. Every receptor here comes from an adult who was a healthcare worker with PCR-confirmed SARS-CoV-2 infection or an uninfected control (not recorded which). CDR3s include the opening cysteine and the closing phenylalanine or tryptophan. A D gene is named only where the DNA matches it firmly. Part of the rows lack a size; the others show once, few, many or a class for expanded clones.

d_gene	abundance	v_gene	j_gene	CDR3nt	CDR3aa
.	many	TRBV5-6	TRBJ1-4	TGTGCCAGCAGCCCAACTACGACGGTCCGGGGAAAACTGTTTTTT	CASSPTTTVRGKLFF
TRBD2	.	TRBV5-4	TRBJ2-3	TGTGCCAGCAGCCCGTATTCGGGGGGGGGAACAGATACGCAGTATTTT	CASSPYSGGGTDTQYF
TRBD2	few	TRBV6-5	TRBJ2-7	TGTGCCAGCAGTTACCGCGGGGGAGGCACCTACGAGCAGTACTTC	CASSYRGGGTYEQYF
.	many	TRBV6-1	TRBJ2-3	TGTGCCAGCAGTGAATATGGGGGGCGGAGCACAGATACGCAGTATTTT	CASSEYGGRSTDTQYF
TRBD2	few	TRBV29-1	TRBJ2-7	TGCAGCGCCGGGACTACGAACTACGAGCAGTACTTC	CSAGTTNYEQYF
.	many	TRBV18	TRBJ1-1	TGTGCCAGCTCACAAGCGGACATGAACACTGAAGCTTTCTTT	CASSQADMNTEAFF
.	.	TRBV7-7	TRBJ2-5	TGTGCCAGCAGCTTAGGGGTCTCGGAGACCCAGTACTTC	CASSLGVSETQYF
.	many	TRBV6-5	TRBJ2-7	TGTGCCAGCAGCACAACCCGAAGTGGGCAGTACTTC	CASSTTRSGQYF
TRBD2	many	TRBV6-5	TRBJ2-3	TGTGCCAGCAGCTTACTAGCGGGAGGAGCAGATACGCAGTATTTT	CASSLLAGGADTQYF
TRBD1	many	TRBV6-1	TRBJ2-7	TGTGCCAGCAAGTCGGGACAGTCGTCCTACGAGCAGTACTTC	CASKSGQSSYEQYF
.	.	TRBV5-1	TRBJ2-1	TGCGCCAGCAGTTACAGGGATAATCGGAATGAGCAGTTCTTC	CASSYRDNRNEQFF
.	.	TRBV15	TRBJ2-3	TGTGCCACCAGACAACTTGTCGCATCAGATACGCAGTATTTT	CATRQLVASDTQYF
TRBD1	many	TRBV29-1	TRBJ2-7	TGCAGCGTGGGGGACAGCGAGCAGTACTTC	CSVGDSEQYF
.	many	TRBV7-8	TRBJ2-6	TGTGCCAGCAGCACTAGGGCGTCCGGGGCCAACGTCCTGACTTTC	CASSTRASGANVLTF
TRBD1	many	TRBV20-1	TRBJ2-7	TGCAGTGCTTCCGACGGGACAGGGTTGACCTACGAGCAGTACTTC	CSASDGTGLTYEQYF
.	.	TRBV19	TRBJ2-1	TGTGCCAGTAGTATGTCCAATGAGCAGTTCTTC	CASSMSNEQFF
TRBD1	many	TRBV2	TRBJ1-1	TGTGCCAGCAGACGGACAGGGGATCGTAACACTGAAGCTTTCTTT	CASRRTGDRNTEAFF
.	few	TRBV10-2	TRBJ2-5	TGCGCCAGCAGTGAATTCCCGACTGGCCAAGAGACCCAGTACTTC	CASSEFPTGQETQYF
.	once	TRBV12-3/TRBV12-4	TRBJ1-1	TGTGCCAGCGGGCGGTCGGTGAACACTGAAGCTTTCTTT	CASGRSVNTEAFF
TRBD1	many	TRBV19	TRBJ2-1	TGTGCCAGTAGTTTGGGACAGTCATACAATGAGCAGTTCTTC	CASSLGQSYNEQFF
TRBD1	.	TRBV18	TRBJ2-7	TGTGCCAGCTCACAGTCCCGGGACAGGGAGCAGTACTTC	CASSQSRDREQYF